This T cell receptor (beta chain) was retrieved from a study of beta chain features in type 1 diabetes. Regarding the study as a whole: Type 1 diabetes patients had TCRB CDR3s that were shorter (moderately but significantly so) in all four CD4+ subsets.

This clone was observed a few times. Antigen: not known. Germline CDR1 SGHDT, CDR2 YYEEEE. The CDR3 is 16 residues long. With V trimmed by 4 bases and J by 4 bases, 11 bases remained unmatched. Expressed TCRB transcripts were sequenced, since all the RNA that had been isolated was reverse transcribed. Measured with immunoSEQ multiplex PCR; TCRdb has only the in-frame clones, and not every one. This sample has under 900,000 clones, with roughly 17% found just once. Markers CD45RO/CCR7/CD25/CD127/CD95/CD27 served to sort CD4+ naive, central memory, regulatory and stem cell-like memory cells. J is TRBJ2-5 and V is TRBV5-6, with 9 bases matching TRBD1. Input material: naive CD4+ T cells from blood. The sequence derives from a woman between 18 and 29 years old in good health. As DNA, the CDR3 is TGTGCCAGCAGCCGGGCGTGGGGACAGGGTATAGAGACCCAGTACTTC. Translation: CASSRAWGQGIETQYF.